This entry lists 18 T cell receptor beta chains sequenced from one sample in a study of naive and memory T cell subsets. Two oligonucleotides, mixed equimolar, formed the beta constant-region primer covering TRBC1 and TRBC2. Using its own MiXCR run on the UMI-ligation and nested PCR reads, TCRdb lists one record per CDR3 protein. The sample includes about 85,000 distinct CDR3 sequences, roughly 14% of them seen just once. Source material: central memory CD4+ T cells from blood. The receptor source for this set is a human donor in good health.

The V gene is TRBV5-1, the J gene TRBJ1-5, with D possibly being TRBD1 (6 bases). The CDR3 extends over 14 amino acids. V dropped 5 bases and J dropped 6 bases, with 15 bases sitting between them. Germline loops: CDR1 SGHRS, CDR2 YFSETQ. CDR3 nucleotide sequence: TGCGCCAGCAGTAGGACAGTTGGAACTCAGCCCCAGCATTTT. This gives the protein CASSRTVGTQPQHF.

The CDR3 loop is CASSLMREVDEKLFF. The CDR3 bases are TGTGCCAGCAGCTTGATGAGGGAGGTAGACGAAAAACTGTTTTTT. V and J are TRBV5-6 and TRBJ1-4; D remains unclear. Germline V CDR1 and CDR2: SGHDT, YYEEEE. The germline V and J ends were trimmed by 1 base and 8 bases, with 15 bases remaining between them. The CDR3 spans 15 residues.

CDR3 coding DNA: TGTGCCAGCCCCCCGCCACGGGAGGAGCGGGGAACCTACAATGAGCAGTTCTTC. Its protein is CASPPPREERGTYNEQFF. The gene calls are TRBV7-7 and TRBJ2-1; 7 bases are a match to TRBD2. CDR1 is SSHAT, CDR2 FNYEAQ, per germline (reference sequence). The CDR3 is 18 residues long. J was trimmed by 2 bases and V by 8 bases; bases with no gene match: 18.

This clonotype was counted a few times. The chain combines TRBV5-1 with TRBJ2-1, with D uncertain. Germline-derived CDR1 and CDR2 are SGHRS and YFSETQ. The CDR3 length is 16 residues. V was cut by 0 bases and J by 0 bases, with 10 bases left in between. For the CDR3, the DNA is TGCGCCAGCAGCTTGGATATGGCGAGCTCCTACAATGAGCAGTTCTTC. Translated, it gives CASSLDMASSYNEQFF. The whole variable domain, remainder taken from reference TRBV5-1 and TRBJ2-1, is KAGVTQTPRYLIKTRGQQVTLSCSPISGHRSVSWYQQTPGQGLQFLFEYFSETQRNKGNFPGRFSGRQFSNSRSEMNVSTLELGDSALYLCASSLDMASSYNEQFFGPGTRLTVL.

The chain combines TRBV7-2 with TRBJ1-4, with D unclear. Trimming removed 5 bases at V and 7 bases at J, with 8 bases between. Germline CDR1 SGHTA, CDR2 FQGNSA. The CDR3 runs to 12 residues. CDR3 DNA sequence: TGTGCCAGCAGCCAAAACACTGAAAAACTGTTTTTT. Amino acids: CASSQNTEKLFF. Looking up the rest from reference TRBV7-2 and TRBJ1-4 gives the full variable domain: GAGVSQSPSNKVTEKGKDVELRCDPISGHTALYWYRQSLGQGLEFLIYFQGNSAPDKSGLPSDRFSAERTGGSVSTLTIQRTQQEDSAVYLCASSQNTEKLFFGSGTQLSVL.

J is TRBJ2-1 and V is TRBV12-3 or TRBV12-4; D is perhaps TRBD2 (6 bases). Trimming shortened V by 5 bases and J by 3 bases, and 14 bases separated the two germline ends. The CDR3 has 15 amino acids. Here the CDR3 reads CASSRTGLNYNEQFF. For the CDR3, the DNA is TGTGCCAGCAGTCGAACGGGACTGAACTACAATGAGCAGTTCTTC.

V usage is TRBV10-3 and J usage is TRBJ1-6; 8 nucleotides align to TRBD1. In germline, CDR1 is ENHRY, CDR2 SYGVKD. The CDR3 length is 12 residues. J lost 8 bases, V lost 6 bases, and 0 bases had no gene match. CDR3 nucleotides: TGTGCCATCAGGACAGGGGATTCACCCCTCCACTTT. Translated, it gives CAIRTGDSPLHF.

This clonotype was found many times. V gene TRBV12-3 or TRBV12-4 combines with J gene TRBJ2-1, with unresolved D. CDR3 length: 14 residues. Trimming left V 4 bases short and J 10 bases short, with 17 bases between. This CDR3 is CASSYSQVGWEQFF. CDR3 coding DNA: TGTGCCAGCAGTTATTCCCAAGTAGGGTGGGAGCAGTTCTTC.

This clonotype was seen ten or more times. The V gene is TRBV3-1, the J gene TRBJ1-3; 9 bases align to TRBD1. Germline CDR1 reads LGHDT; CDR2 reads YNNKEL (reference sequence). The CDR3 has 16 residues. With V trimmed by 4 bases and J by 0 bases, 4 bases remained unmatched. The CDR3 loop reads CASSPTGGFSGNTIYF. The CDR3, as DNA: TGTGCCAGCAGCCCGACAGGGGGGTTCTCTGGAAACACCATATATTTT.

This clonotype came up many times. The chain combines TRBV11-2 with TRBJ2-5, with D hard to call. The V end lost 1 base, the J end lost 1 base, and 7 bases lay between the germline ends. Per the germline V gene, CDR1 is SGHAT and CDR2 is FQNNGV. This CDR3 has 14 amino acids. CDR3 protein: CASSLGGPQETQYF. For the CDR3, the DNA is TGTGCCAGCAGCTTAGGCGGACCCCAAGAGACCCAGTACTTC. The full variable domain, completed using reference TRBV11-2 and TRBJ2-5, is EAGVAQSPRYKIIEKRQSVAFWCNPISGHATLYWYQQILGQGPKLLIQFQNNGVVDDSQLPKDRFSAERLKGVDSTLKIQPAKLEDSAVYLCASSLGGPQETQYFGPGTRLLVL.

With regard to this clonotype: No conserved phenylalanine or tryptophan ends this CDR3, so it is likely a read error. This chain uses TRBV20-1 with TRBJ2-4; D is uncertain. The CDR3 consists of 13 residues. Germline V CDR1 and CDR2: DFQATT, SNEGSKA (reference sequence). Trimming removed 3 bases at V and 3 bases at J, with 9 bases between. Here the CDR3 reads CSASEAVKNIQYL. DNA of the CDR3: TGCAGTGCTAGCGAGGCAGTCAAAAACATTCAGTACCTC.

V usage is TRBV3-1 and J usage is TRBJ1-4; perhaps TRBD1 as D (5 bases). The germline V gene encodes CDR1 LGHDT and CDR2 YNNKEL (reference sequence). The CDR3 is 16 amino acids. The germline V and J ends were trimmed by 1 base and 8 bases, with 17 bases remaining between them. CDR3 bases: TGTGCCAGCAGCCAAGGCGAGGGCCAGGAGGGGGAAAAACTGTTTTTT. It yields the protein CASSQGEGQEGEKLFF.

This CDR3 is CASSLYVSAGQGGYEQYF. The CDR3 DNA reads as TGCGCCAGCAGCTTGTATGTTTCTGCGGGACAGGGAGGCTACGAGCAGTACTTC. This rearrangement joins TRBV5-1 to TRBJ2-7, with 9 nucleotides matching TRBD1. The V gene end was trimmed by 1 base and the J gene end by 3 bases; junction bases not matched to a gene: 14. This CDR3 comprises 18 residues. Germline V gene data show CDR1 as SGHRS and CDR2 as YFSETQ.

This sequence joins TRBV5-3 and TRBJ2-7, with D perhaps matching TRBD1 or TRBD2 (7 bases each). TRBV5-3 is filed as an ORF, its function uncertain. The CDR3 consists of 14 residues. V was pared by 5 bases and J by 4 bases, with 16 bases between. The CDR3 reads CARSPRQGGYEQYF. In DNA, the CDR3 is TGTGCCAGAAGTCCGCGACAGGGAGGGTACGAGCAGTACTTC.

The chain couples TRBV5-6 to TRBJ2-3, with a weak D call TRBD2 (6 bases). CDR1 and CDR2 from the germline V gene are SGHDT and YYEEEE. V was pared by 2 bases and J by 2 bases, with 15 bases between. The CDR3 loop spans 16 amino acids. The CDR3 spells CASSFVQGGNTDTQYF. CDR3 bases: TGTGCCAGCAGCTTCGTGCAGGGAGGTAACACAGATACGCAGTATTTT.

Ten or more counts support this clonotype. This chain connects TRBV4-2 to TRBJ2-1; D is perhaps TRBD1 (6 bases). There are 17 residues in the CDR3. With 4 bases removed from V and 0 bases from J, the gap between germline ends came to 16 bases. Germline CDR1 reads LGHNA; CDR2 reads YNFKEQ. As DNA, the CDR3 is TGTGCCAGCAGCCCCGATCTAGGGACAAGCTCCTACAATGAGCAGTTCTTC. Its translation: CASSPDLGTSSYNEQFF.

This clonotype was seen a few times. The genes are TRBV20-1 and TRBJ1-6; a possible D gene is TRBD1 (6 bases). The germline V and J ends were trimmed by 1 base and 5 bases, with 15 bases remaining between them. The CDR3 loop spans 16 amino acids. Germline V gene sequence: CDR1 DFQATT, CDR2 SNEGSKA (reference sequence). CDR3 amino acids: CSARVQPGQDNSPLHF. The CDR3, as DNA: TGCAGTGCTAGAGTGCAACCGGGACAAGATAATTCACCCCTCCACTTT.

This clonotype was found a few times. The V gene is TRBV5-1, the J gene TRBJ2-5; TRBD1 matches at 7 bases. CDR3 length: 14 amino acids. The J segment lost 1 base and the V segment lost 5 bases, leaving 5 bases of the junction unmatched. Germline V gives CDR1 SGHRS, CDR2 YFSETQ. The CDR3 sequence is CASRSGTVQETQYF. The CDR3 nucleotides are TGCGCCAGCAGGTCAGGGACAGTCCAAGAGACCCAGTACTTC.